These T cell receptor beta chains were read from a single sample in a study of cytomegalovirus exposure and HLA in healthy donors. Libraries were prepared by immunoSEQ multiplex PCR; TCRdb keeps only in-frame clonotypes and omits some of them. The table has roughly 150,000 clones, roughly 80% seen once. The specimen was PBMCs. These receptors were obtained from a male donor in good health and CMV-seronegative. Each CDR3 is given with its conserved first and last residue. The D gene is left open where the match is weak. Clone sizes are given selectively: once, few, many, or a class where the clone is expanded.

d_call: TRBD1; clone_size: -; j_call: TRBJ2-1; v_call: TRBV7-2; cdr3_length: 18; cdr3_aa: CASSLALDRGPSYNEQFF; cdr3_nt: TGTGCCAGCAGCTTAGCGTTGGACAGGGGGCCATCCTACAATGAGCAGTTCTTC
d_call: -; clone_size: once; j_call: TRBJ2-1; v_call: TRBV27; cdr3_length: 15; cdr3_aa: CASSLTPEGAAEQFF; cdr3_nt: TGTGCCAGCAGTTTAACCCCGGAGGGGGCAGCTGAGCAGTTCTTC
d_call: TRBD1; clone_size: few; j_call: TRBJ1-4; v_call: TRBV9; cdr3_length: 14; cdr3_aa: CASSWGQHNEKLFF; cdr3_nt: TGTGCCAGCAGCTGGGGACAGCATAATGAAAAACTGTTTTTT
d_call: -; clone_size: -; j_call: TRBJ1-2; v_call: TRBV19; cdr3_length: 13; cdr3_aa: CASTAGDGYGYTF; cdr3_nt: TGTGCCAGTACTGCAGGGGATGGATATGGCTACACCTTC
d_call: TRBD2; clone_size: -; j_call: TRBJ2-2; v_call: TRBV2; cdr3_length: 14; cdr3_aa: CATSIAGGDGELFF; cdr3_nt: TGTGCCACCTCCATAGCGGGGGGGGACGGGGAGCTGTTTTTT
d_call: TRBD2; clone_size: -; j_call: TRBJ2-6; v_call: TRBV19; cdr3_length: 19; cdr3_aa: CASSPKGLAGGRGANVLTF; cdr3_nt: TGTGCCAGTAGCCCAAAGGGACTAGCGGGAGGGCGGGGGGCCAACGTCCTGACTTTC
d_call: TRBD1; clone_size: -; j_call: TRBJ2-5; v_call: TRBV5-1; cdr3_length: 15; cdr3_aa: CASSLGQGSQETQYF; cdr3_nt: TGCGCCAGCAGCTTGGGACAGGGCTCTCAAGAGACCCAGTACTTC
d_call: -; clone_size: -; j_call: TRBJ1-1; v_call: TRBV5-1; cdr3_length: 13; cdr3_aa: CASSLARNTEAFF; cdr3_nt: TGCGCCAGCAGCTTGGCGCGCAACACTGAAGCTTTCTTT
d_call: -; clone_size: -; j_call: TRBJ2-2; v_call: TRBV4-3; cdr3_length: 17; cdr3_aa: CASSHSYGVTNTGELFF; cdr3_nt: TGCGCCAGCAGCCATTCGTACGGGGTAACGAACACCGGGGAGCTGTTTTTT
d_call: -; clone_size: -; j_call: TRBJ1-5; v_call: TRBV5-6; cdr3_length: 15; cdr3_aa: CASSLYKYSNQPQHF; cdr3_nt: TGTGCCAGCAGCTTGTACAAATATAGCAATCAGCCCCAGCATTTT
d_call: -; clone_size: few; j_call: TRBJ2-1; v_call: TRBV4-3; cdr3_length: 15; cdr3_aa: CASSQDLGLADEQFF; cdr3_nt: TGCGCCAGCAGCCAAGATCTGGGTCTAGCCGATGAGCAGTTCTTC
d_call: -; clone_size: few; j_call: TRBJ1-6; v_call: TRBV4-3; cdr3_length: 13; cdr3_aa: CASSQDPVSPLHF; cdr3_nt: TGCGCCAGCAGCCAAGATCCAGTATCACCCCTCCACTTT
d_call: TRBD1; clone_size: -; j_call: TRBJ2-1; v_call: TRBV18; cdr3_length: 15; cdr3_aa: CASSPARTGQDEQFF; cdr3_nt: TGTGCCAGCTCACCTGCGCGGACAGGTCAGGATGAGCAGTTCTTC
d_call: -; clone_size: -; j_call: TRBJ1-1; v_call: TRBV7-2; cdr3_length: 14; cdr3_aa: CASSPRHPPTEAFF; cdr3_nt: TGTGCCAGCAGCCCACGACATCCCCCCACTGAAGCTTTCTTT
d_call: TRBD1; clone_size: -; j_call: TRBJ1-2; v_call: TRBV28; cdr3_length: 14; cdr3_aa: CASSLSRTGSGYTF; cdr3_nt: TGTGCCAGCAGTTTAAGTCGGACAGGTAGTGGCTACACCTTC
d_call: -; clone_size: -; j_call: TRBJ1-5; v_call: TRBV5-5; cdr3_length: 13; cdr3_aa: CASSFNSNQPQHF; cdr3_nt: TGTGCCAGCAGCTTTAATAGCAATCAGCCCCAGCATTTT
d_call: TRBD2; clone_size: -; j_call: TRBJ2-1; v_call: TRBV7-3; cdr3_length: 16; cdr3_aa: CASSLGGGRMYNEQFF; cdr3_nt: TGTGCCAGCAGCTTAGGAGGCGGGAGAATGTACAATGAGCAGTTCTTC
d_call: -; clone_size: -; j_call: TRBJ1-2; v_call: TRBV19; cdr3_length: 14; cdr3_aa: CASSITGRAYGYTF; cdr3_nt: TGTGCCAGTAGTATCACAGGGCGCGCCTATGGCTACACCTTC
d_call: TRBD1; clone_size: -; j_call: TRBJ2-5; v_call: TRBV28; cdr3_length: 14; cdr3_aa: CASSRRTGGETQYF; cdr3_nt: TGTGCCAGCAGCCGTAGGACAGGCGGGGAGACCCAGTACTTC
d_call: TRBD1; clone_size: -; j_call: TRBJ1-2; v_call: TRBV9; cdr3_length: 15; cdr3_aa: CASSAGDRGPSENTF; cdr3_nt: TGTGCCAGCAGCGCGGGGGACAGGGGTCCGAGTGAAAACACCTTC
d_call: -; clone_size: -; j_call: TRBJ2-3; v_call: TRBV10-3; cdr3_length: 15; cdr3_aa: CAITPGPTRADTQYF; cdr3_nt: TGTGCCATCACCCCTGGGCCTACCCGCGCAGATACGCAGTATTTT
d_call: TRBD1; clone_size: -; j_call: TRBJ2-7; v_call: TRBV7-2; cdr3_length: 14; cdr3_aa: CASSLGGQPYEQYF; cdr3_nt: TGTGCCAGCAGCTTAGGGGGACAGCCTTACGAGCAGTACTTC
d_call: TRBD2; clone_size: -; j_call: TRBJ2-7; v_call: TRBV4-2; cdr3_length: 15; cdr3_aa: CASSQESGLAYEQYF; cdr3_nt: TGTGCCAGCAGCCAAGAATCGGGACTAGCCTACGAGCAGTACTTC
d_call: -; clone_size: -; j_call: TRBJ1-1; v_call: TRBV7-9; cdr3_length: 14; cdr3_aa: CASSLVPGNTEAFF; cdr3_nt: TGTGCCAGCAGCTTAGTACCGGGGAACACTGAAGCTTTCTTT
d_call: -; clone_size: -; j_call: TRBJ1-1; v_call: TRBV28; cdr3_length: 13; cdr3_aa: CASSYGGGTEAFF; cdr3_nt: TGTGCCAGCAGTTACGGGGGGGGCACTGAAGCTTTCTTT
d_call: -; clone_size: -; j_call: TRBJ2-7; v_call: TRBV5-8; cdr3_length: 16; cdr3_aa: CASSLARGYRDYEQYF; cdr3_nt: TGTGCCAGCAGCTTGGCCCGGGGTTACAGAGACTACGAGCAGTACTTC
d_call: -; clone_size: -; j_call: TRBJ2-1; v_call: TRBV5-1; cdr3_length: 15; cdr3_aa: CASSLVQGGFDEQFF; cdr3_nt: TGCGCCAGCAGCTTGGTTCAGGGGGGATTCGATGAGCAGTTCTTC
d_call: TRBD1; clone_size: -; j_call: TRBJ2-2; v_call: TRBV5-1; cdr3_length: 17; cdr3_aa: CASSLATGTAQAGELFF; cdr3_nt: TGCGCCAGCAGCCTTGCGACCGGGACAGCCCAGGCCGGGGAGCTGTTTTTT
d_call: TRBD1; clone_size: once; j_call: TRBJ1-4; v_call: TRBV7-4; cdr3_length: 14; cdr3_aa: CASIDRGFNEKLFF; cdr3_nt: TGTGCCAGCATCGACAGGGGATTTAATGAAAAACTGTTTTTT
d_call: -; clone_size: -; j_call: TRBJ1-3; v_call: TRBV6-1; cdr3_length: 14; cdr3_aa: CASSALDSGNTIYF; cdr3_nt: TGTGCCAGCAGTGCTCTAGACTCTGGAAACACCATATATTTT
d_call: -; clone_size: -; j_call: TRBJ2-4; v_call: TRBV28; cdr3_length: 13; cdr3_aa: CASSEGVLNVQYF; cdr3_nt: TGTGCCAGCAGCGAGGGGGTATTGAACGTTCAGTACTTC
d_call: TRBD2; clone_size: -; j_call: TRBJ2-7; v_call: TRBV5-4; cdr3_length: 14; cdr3_aa: CASSLSGSSYEQYF; cdr3_nt: TGTGCCAGCAGCTTGAGCGGGAGCTCCTACGAGCAGTACTTC
d_call: -; clone_size: -; j_call: TRBJ2-5; v_call: TRBV19; cdr3_length: 20; cdr3_aa: CASSSSIWGRAFSLQETQYF; cdr3_nt: TGTGCCAGTAGTTCTTCGATTTGGGGGCGAGCATTCTCCCTGCAAGAGACCCAGTACTTC
d_call: TRBD1; clone_size: few; j_call: TRBJ1-4; v_call: TRBV7-9; cdr3_length: 14; cdr3_aa: CSSSTGTAAEKLFF; cdr3_nt: TGTTCCTCCTCAACCGGGACAGCGGCTGAAAAACTGTTTTTT
d_call: -; clone_size: once; j_call: TRBJ1-1; v_call: TRBV7-3; cdr3_length: 14; cdr3_aa: CASSLGQGNTEAFF; cdr3_nt: TGTGCCAGCAGCTTAGGGCAGGGAAACACTGAAGCTTTCTTT
d_call: -; clone_size: -; j_call: TRBJ2-7; v_call: TRBV7-8; cdr3_length: 17; cdr3_aa: CASSLVQGMVESYEQYF; cdr3_nt: TGTGCCAGCAGCTTAGTACAGGGTATGGTGGAGTCCTACGAGCAGTACTTC
d_call: -; clone_size: -; j_call: TRBJ1-5; v_call: TRBV7-9; cdr3_length: 17; cdr3_aa: CASSLELGALSNQPQHF; cdr3_nt: TGTGCCAGCAGCTTAGAGCTAGGGGCCCTTAGCAATCAGCCCCAGCATTTT
d_call: TRBD1; clone_size: -; j_call: TRBJ1-3; v_call: TRBV6-1; cdr3_length: 16; cdr3_aa: CASSEGWRGLGNTIYF; cdr3_nt: TGTGCCAGCAGTGAAGGCTGGAGGGGGCTAGGAAACACCATATATTTT
d_call: TRBD1; clone_size: -; j_call: TRBJ2-2; v_call: TRBV18; cdr3_length: 15; cdr3_aa: CASSSGQANTGELFF; cdr3_nt: TGTGCCAGCTCATCCGGACAGGCGAACACCGGGGAGCTGTTTTTT
d_call: -; clone_size: -; j_call: TRBJ2-2; v_call: TRBV19; cdr3_length: 15; cdr3_aa: CASSMGGASTGELFF; cdr3_nt: TGTGCCAGTAGTATGGGCGGGGCTAGCACCGGGGAGCTGTTTTTT